This T cell receptor beta chain appears in the sequencing data of a study of control samples from healthy donors and cancer patients. The sample holds a few counts of this clone. Profiling relied on immunoSEQ multiplex PCR, and the TCRdb table lists in-frame clones only, not all of them. The sample yields approximately 87,000 clones, more than 85% seen once. Germline V gives CDR1 SGHNT, CDR2 YENEEA. The CDR3 is 13 residues long. V was shortened by 3 bases and J by 2 bases, with 7 bases between the two germline ends. The sequencing input was blood. This TCR came from a woman between 45 and 65 years old in good health. The rearrangement joins TRBV11-3 to TRBJ2-5; D unresolved. The CDR3: CASSLVAQETQYF. Here the CDR3 DNA reads TGTGCCAGCAGCTTGGTCGCACAAGAGACCCAGTACTTC.